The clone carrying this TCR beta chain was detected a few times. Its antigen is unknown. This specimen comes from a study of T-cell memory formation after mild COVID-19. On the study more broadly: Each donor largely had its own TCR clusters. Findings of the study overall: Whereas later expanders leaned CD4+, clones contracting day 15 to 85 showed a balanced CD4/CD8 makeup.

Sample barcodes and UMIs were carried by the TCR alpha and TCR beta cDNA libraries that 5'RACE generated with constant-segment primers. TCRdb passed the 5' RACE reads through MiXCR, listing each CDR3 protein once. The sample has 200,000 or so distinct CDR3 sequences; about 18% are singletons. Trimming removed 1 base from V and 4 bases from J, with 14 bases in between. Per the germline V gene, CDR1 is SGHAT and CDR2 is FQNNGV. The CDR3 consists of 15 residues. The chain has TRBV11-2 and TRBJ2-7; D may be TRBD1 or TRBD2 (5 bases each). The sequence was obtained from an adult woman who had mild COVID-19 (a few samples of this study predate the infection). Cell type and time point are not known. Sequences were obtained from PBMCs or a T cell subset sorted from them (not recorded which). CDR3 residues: CASSLGNQGEYEQYF. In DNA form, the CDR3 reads TGTGCCAGCAGCTTAGGTAACCAGGGAGAGTACGAGCAGTACTTC.